One sample yielded the 26 T cell receptor beta chains listed below, sequenced in a study of cytomegalovirus exposure and HLA in healthy donors. The PCR contained 60 Vbeta and 13 Jbeta primers. Repertoires were generated with immunoSEQ multiplex PCR, while TCRdb's copy carries only in-frame clones and drops some. The profile shows about 160,000 clones, roughly 80% of them singletons. The sample was PBMCs. All receptors come from a male donor in good health and CMV-seropositive.

The V and J genes are TRBV28 and TRBJ1-3; 9 positions match TRBD1. Losses at the gene ends were 5 bases for V and 4 bases for J; bases not matched to a gene: 6. The CDR3 has 15 residues. Germline V CDR1 and CDR2: MDHEN, SYDVKM. CDR3 amino acids: CASSPRGTGGNTIYF. In nucleotides, the CDR3 is TGTGCCAGCAGTCCTCGAGGGACAGGGGGAAACACCATATATTTT.

Written as DNA, the CDR3 is TGTGCCAGCAGAGAACTGGGCGCCGTATTCAATCAGCCCCAGCATTTT. It translates to CASRELGAVFNQPQHF. This chain connects TRBV6-1 to TRBJ1-5; no definite D call. The CDR3 contains 16 residues. V gave up 6 bases and J gave up 3 bases, with 18 bases separating them. Germline V gene lookup returns CDR1 MNHNS and CDR2 SASEGT.

This sequence joins TRBV4-3 and TRBJ2-1; 10 bases map to TRBD2. CDR3 length equals 16 residues. V shed 0 bases and J 4 bases; nucleotides not matched to a gene: 3. Germline V CDR1 and CDR2: LGHNA, YSLEER. The CDR3: CASSQEATSGYNEQFF. The CDR3 DNA sequence: TGCGCCAGCAGCCAAGAGGCGACTAGCGGGTACAATGAGCAGTTCTTC.

The chain employs TRBV5-6 and TRBJ2-7, with D possibly TRBD1 on 5 matching bases. Germline loops: CDR1 SGHDT, CDR2 YYEEEE. This CDR3 is 13 amino acids long. V was shortened by 1 base and J by 3 bases, with 8 bases between the two germline ends. The CDR3 spells CASSLQGIYEQYF. The CDR3 DNA follows: TGTGCCAGCAGCTTGCAGGGTATCTACGAGCAGTACTTC.

This chain joins TRBV19 and TRBJ2-7, with a weak D call TRBD2 (5 bases). The CDR3 spans 15 residues. Germline CDR1 and CDR2: LNHDA and SQIVND (reference sequence). V lost 3 bases and J 3 bases, leaving 15 bases between the germline ends. DNA for the CDR3: TGTGCCAGTAGTATGTTTAGGAGGACCATCTACGAGCAGTACTTC. This sequence encodes CASSMFRRTIYEQYF.

This clone was counted between two and nine times. The chain is built from TRBV11-2 and TRBJ2-7; a possible D gene is TRBD1 (6 bases). Germline loops: CDR1 SGHAT, CDR2 FQNNGV. V shed 2 bases and J shed 4 bases, with 6 bases lying between them. The CDR3 consists of 12 residues. CDR3 residues: CASSLQGYEQYF. The CDR3 DNA reads as TGTGCCAGCAGCTTACAGGGGTACGAGCAGTACTTC.

The chain has TRBV30 and TRBJ1-2; 8 nucleotides align to TRBD1. With 5 bases clipped from V and 2 bases from J, the junction kept 10 bases outside the gene matches. CDR3 size: 15 residues. The germline gives CDR1 GTSNPN, CDR2 SVGIG (reference sequence). In DNA, the CDR3 is TGTGCCTGGGCGGAAGGGACAGGCAGAAACTATGGCTACACCTTC. This codes for CAWAEGTGRNYGYTF.

This clone was seen once. The chain has TRBV6-5 and TRBJ2-7; no clear D. The V end lost 0 bases, the J end lost 0 bases, and 6 bases lay between the germline ends. Per germline, CDR1 MNHEY and CDR2 SVGAGI. The CDR3 consists of 14 residues. DNA for the CDR3: TGTGCCAGCAGTTACTCGGGCAACTCCTACGAGCAGTACTTC. Protein sequence: CASSYSGNSYEQYF.

This clone was seen at least ten times. This sequence joins TRBV27 and TRBJ2-2; the match to TRBD2 covers 7 bases. This CDR3 is 15 amino acids long. The V gene's germline CDR1 is MNHEY and CDR2 SMNVEV (reference sequence). V was pared by 2 bases and J by 4 bases, with 4 bases of the junction left unmatched. CDR3 sequence: CASSLLSGATGELFF. The CDR3 bases are TGTGCCAGCAGTTTACTAAGCGGGGCCACCGGGGAGCTGTTTTTT.

The chain links TRBV6-5 to TRBJ2-7, with 7 bases matching TRBD1. With V trimmed by 0 bases and J by 2 bases, 7 bases remained unmatched. Germline V gene sequence: CDR1 MNHEY, CDR2 SVGAGI. CDR3 length: 16 amino acids. The CDR3 sequence is CASSYSRDRAPYEQYF. CDR3 coding DNA: TGTGCCAGCAGTTACTCCCGGGACAGAGCTCCCTACGAGCAGTACTTC.

V gene TRBV28 combines with J gene TRBJ2-7; 12 nucleotides line up with TRBD2. Germline V gene lookup returns CDR1 MDHEN and CDR2 SYDVKM. This CDR3 region has 14 residues. The junction had 3 bases not matched to a gene; V was cut back by 8 bases and J by 1 base. DNA for the CDR3: TGTGCCAGCCTTACTAGCGGGAGGTCCTACGAGCAGTACTTC. Protein product: CASLTSGRSYEQYF.

The chain has TRBV15 and TRBJ2-5; maybe TRBD2 (6 bases). The CDR3 totals 14 residues. Between the trimmed V and J ends, which lost 1 base and 3 bases, there was a span of 9 bases. Germline V CDR1 and CDR2: LNHNV, YYDKDF (reference sequence). CDR3 protein: CATSRASGEETQYF. The CDR3 nucleotides read TGTGCCACCAGCAGAGCTTCGGGGGAAGAGACCCAGTACTTC.

The CDR3 loop reads CASSLGTGDTGELFF. The CDR3 nucleotides read TGTGCCAGCAGCTTAGGGACAGGGGACACCGGGGAGCTGTTTTTT. The rearrangement uses TRBV11-3 and TRBJ2-2, with 9 bases aligning to TRBD1. From germline, CDR1 is SGHNT and CDR2 YENEEA. The CDR3 has 15 residues. With V trimmed by 1 base and J by 3 bases, 0 bases remained unmatched.

The chain recombines TRBV10-3 with TRBJ1-2; tentatively, D is TRBD1 (6 bases). CDR1 and CDR2 (germline): ENHRY, SYGVKD. V dropped 6 bases and J dropped 4 bases, with 9 bases sitting between them. This CDR3 region has 12 residues. The CDR3 DNA follows: TGTGCCATCAGCCTGGACAGCTATGGCTACACCTTC. Its protein product is CAISLDSYGYTF.

This clone was detected once. The identical CDR3 is also encoded by other nucleotide sequences in the sample. The chain combines TRBV11-3 with TRBJ1-3; TRBD1 matches 9 bases. The CDR3 is 15 amino acids. J gave up 2 bases and V 5 bases, and 4 bases lay outside the gene matches. Germline CDR1 reads SGHNT; CDR2 reads YENEEA. For the CDR3, the DNA is TGTGCCAGCAGCCCGGGACAGGGCCCTGGAAACACCATATATTTT. Its protein is CASSPGQGPGNTIYF.

The V gene is TRBV9, the J gene TRBJ2-3; tentative D call: TRBD2 (5 bases). In germline, CDR1 is SGDLS, CDR2 YYNGEE. Trimming left V 3 bases short and J 3 bases short, with 11 bases between. The CDR3 totals 14 residues. The chain's CDR3 is CASSGTSSTDTQYF. In nucleotides, the CDR3 is TGTGCCAGCAGCGGTACTAGTTCGACAGATACGCAGTATTTT.

The rearrangement links TRBV7-2 to TRBJ2-5; 16 bases agree with TRBD2. The CDR3 totals 19 residues. V shed 4 bases, J shed 4 bases, and the junction held 12 bases outside the gene matches. The germline gives CDR1 SGHTA, CDR2 FQGNSA. CDR3 region: CASSSSGTSGRALLETQYF. CDR3 bases: TGTGCCAGCAGCTCCTCCGGGACTAGCGGGAGGGCCCTATTAGAGACCCAGTACTTC.

Only one count was recorded for this clone. The chain is built from TRBV4-2 and TRBJ2-3; 7 bases line up with TRBD1. Germline V gene data show CDR1 as LGHNA and CDR2 as YNFKEQ. This CDR3 contains 16 residues. V lost 0 bases, J lost 4 bases, and 7 bases stayed unmatched. This CDR3 is CASSQEFGQVADTQYF. DNA of the CDR3: TGTGCCAGCAGCCAAGAGTTCGGACAGGTGGCAGATACGCAGTATTTT.

There are a few counts of this clone. The chain has TRBV2 and TRBJ1-2; D not certain. The CDR3 length is 13 residues. Per the germline V gene, CDR1 is SNHLY and CDR2 is FYNNEI. The germline V and J ends were trimmed by 6 bases and 8 bases, with 16 bases remaining between them. CDR3 DNA sequence: TGTGCCAGCAGAAGAGCCCTTGGGAGCGGCTACACCTTC. Its protein product is CASRRALGSGYTF.

The gene calls are TRBV27 and TRBJ1-1; D is possibly TRBD1 (5 bases). V was shortened by 6 bases and J by 10 bases, with 24 bases between the two germline ends. The CDR3 totals 15 residues. From germline, CDR1 is MNHEY and CDR2 SMNVEV (reference sequence). In DNA, the CDR3 is TGTGCCAGCAGCCTCCTCCTCGGTGGCAGGGTTCGAGCTTTCTTT. Amino acid sequence: CASSLLLGGRVRAFF.

V usage is TRBV9 and J usage is TRBJ2-7, with 9 bases that match TRBD1. V was pared by 3 bases and J by 2 bases, with 9 bases of the junction left unmatched. This CDR3 has 16 amino acids. Germline V CDR1 and CDR2: SGDLS, YYNGEE. In DNA form, the CDR3 reads TGTGCCAGCAGCGCTGGGACAGGGATCGGGCCCTACGAGCAGTACTTC. It codes for CASSAGTGIGPYEQYF.

The chain uses TRBV7-6 and TRBJ1-1, with D maybe TRBD1 (6 bases). With 5 bases removed from V and 4 bases from J, the gap between germline ends came to 11 bases. The germline CDR1 and CDR2 sequences are SGHVS and FNYEAQ. The CDR3 has 13 amino acids. CDR3 sequence (DNA): TGTGCCAGCAGCCGCCAGGGGAGCACTGAAGCTTTCTTT. Its protein product is CASSRQGSTEAFF.

The chain uses TRBV9 and TRBJ1-2; 9 bases map to TRBD1. There are 14 residues in the CDR3. Trimming at V came to 5 bases and at J to 4 bases, leaving 6 bases not matched to a gene. Per the germline V gene, CDR1 is SGDLS and CDR2 is YYNGEE. In DNA, the CDR3 is TGTGCCAGCAGTGGGGACAGGGCGGGCTATGGCTACACCTTC. Its protein is CASSGDRAGYGYTF.

The chain carries TRBV27 and TRBJ1-4; 7 bases fit TRBD1. The CDR3 sequence is 14 residues long. Trimming at V came to 6 bases and at J to 8 bases, leaving 9 bases not matched to a gene. Germline values: CDR1 MNHEY, CDR2 SMNVEV (reference sequence). CDR3 in amino acids: CASSLDRAREKLFF. CDR3 coding DNA: TGTGCCAGCAGCCTAGACAGGGCGAGGGAAAAACTGTTTTTT.

This clone occurred a few times. This chain connects TRBV2 to TRBJ2-7; 9 bases map to TRBD2. The ends lost 4 bases at V and 5 bases at J; junction bases unmatched: 9. Per the germline V gene, CDR1 is SNHLY and CDR2 is FYNNEI. CDR3 length: 15 residues. DNA of the CDR3: TGTGCCAGCAGTGGAAGCTATAGCGGGAGCCACGAGCAGTACTTC. This encodes CASSGSYSGSHEQYF.

This chain connects TRBV7-9 to TRBJ2-1; possible D gene TRBD2, 5 bases. Trimming pared 4 bases from V and 7 bases from J, leaving 14 bases between. The CDR3 consists of 14 residues. Germline loops: CDR1 SEHNR, CDR2 FQNEAQ (reference sequence). Here the CDR3 DNA reads TGTGCCAGCAGCTCCCCACTAGAAATGAATGAGCAGTTCTTC. It is translated as CASSSPLEMNEQFF.